The rows below give T cell receptor beta chains drawn from one sample of a study of shared clonotypes between healthy human individuals. Clones were read by immunoSEQ multiplex PCR, and TCRdb kept only the in-frame ones, dropping some. The repertoire holds roughly 2.2 million clones, with around 92% as singletons. Sample: naive CD4+ T cells from PBMCs. Receptors originate from a man aged 18 to 30 in good health. Some clones in this sample may be carry-over from other donors' samples. CDR3s include the opening cysteine and the closing phenylalanine or tryptophan. Each record gives: J gene, clone size, D gene, V gene, CDR3 DNA, CDR3 protein. A D gene is named only where the DNA matches it firmly. The listing skips clone size in some rows; elsewhere it reads once, few, many or a size class.

>TRBJ2-3|NA|NA|TRBV7-3
TGTGCCAGCAGCTCGACGGGGGATACGCAGTATTTT
CASSSTGDTQYF
>TRBJ2-1|once|NA|TRBV6-1
TGTGCCAGCAGCCACGGGAGTAGTGAGCAGTTCTTC
CASSHGSSEQFF
>TRBJ1-3|NA|NA|TRBV7-8
TGTGCCAGCAGCACCACAGGGAACTCTGGAAACACCATATATTTT
CASSTTGNSGNTIYF
>TRBJ2-7|NA|NA|TRBV10-3
TGTGCCATCAGTGAAGGCTCGGGAGAGGGATACGAGCAGTACTTC
CAISEGSGEGYEQYF
>TRBJ1-5|NA|NA|TRBV5-1
TGCGCCAGCAGCTTGGGGTCAGGGGGCAATCAGCCCCAGCATTTT
CASSLGSGGNQPQHF
>TRBJ2-5|NA|NA|TRBV21-1
TGTGCCAGCAGCAACTCCAAGGAGACCCAGTACTTC
CASSNSKETQYF
>TRBJ2-3|NA|TRBD2|TRBV5-1
TGCGCCAGCAGCCCCCGGGACTACACAGATACGCAGTATTTT
CASSPRDYTDTQYF
>TRBJ1-1|NA|NA|TRBV28
TGTGCCAGCAGTCTGCCGGGCCCAGGGAACACTGAAGCTTTCTTT
CASSLPGPGNTEAFF
>TRBJ2-7|NA|NA|TRBV19
TGTGCCAGTAGTAGACGGGACTTCTACGAGCAGTACTTC
CASSRRDFYEQYF
>TRBJ2-3|NA|NA|TRBV7-2
TGTGCCAGCAGCTTATTCGGGGGGCAGGCTCCTAGCACAGATACGCAGTATTTT
CASSLFGGQAPSTDTQYF
>TRBJ1-2|NA|TRBD1|TRBV6-6
TGTGCCAGCAGTGCCACGACAGGGGGAGGCGGCTACACCTTC
CASSATTGGGGYTF
>TRBJ2-1|NA|NA|TRBV14
TGTGCCAGCAGCCGACTCCATCCGGTCTACAATGAGCAGTTCTTC
CASSRLHPVYNEQFF
>TRBJ1-1|few|NA|TRBV10-3
TGTGCCATCAGTTGGGCAGACAACACTGAAGCTTTCTTT
CAISWADNTEAFF
>TRBJ2-2|NA|NA|TRBV7-8
TGTGCCAGCAGCTCATACAGGATCCCCGTCGAGGGCGGGGAGCTGTTTTTT
CASSSYRIPVEGGELFF
>TRBJ1-1|NA|TRBD1|TRBV28
TGTGCCAGCAGTTCGGGGACAGGGGGGAACACTGAAGCTTTCTTT
CASSSGTGGNTEAFF
>TRBJ1-4|NA|NA|TRBV5-1
TGCGCCAGCAGCTTGGGGGCAGGCGGGTCTAATGAAAAACTGTTTTTT
CASSLGAGGSNEKLFF
>TRBJ2-7|NA|NA|TRBV28
TGTGCCAGCGGCCAGGGCTCCTACGAGCAGTACTTC
CASGQGSYEQYF
>TRBJ2-1|NA|NA|TRBV27
TGTGCCAGCAGTTTCTACGGCCCTACCTACAATGAGCAGTTCTTC
CASSFYGPTYNEQFF
>TRBJ1-1|NA|NA|TRBV27
TGTGCCAGCAGTTTAAAGGGAGGAACTGAAGCTTTCTTT
CASSLKGGTEAFF
>TRBJ1-3|NA|NA|TRBV5-5
TGTGCCAGCAGCTGGGGACCTACCAGGTCAGCTGGAAACACCATATATTTT
CASSWGPTRSAGNTIYF
>TRBJ2-5|NA|NA|TRBV5-4
TGTGCCAGCAGCTTAAAACGGTTGTACCAAGAGACCCAGTACTTC
CASSLKRLYQETQYF
>TRBJ2-1|NA|TRBD2|TRBV7-6
TGTGCCAGCAGCTTAGGACTAGCGGTCGCCTACAATGAGCAGTTCTTC
CASSLGLAVAYNEQFF
>TRBJ2-1|NA|NA|TRBV2
TGTGCCAGTCGGGACTCCGGCGGATTTGGCAATGAGCAGTTCTTC
CASRDSGGFGNEQFF
>TRBJ2-5|once|NA|TRBV19
TGTGCCAGTAGTCTCCAGGGCCAAGAGACCCAGTACTTC
CASSLQGQETQYF
>TRBJ1-1|NA|NA|TRBV6-5
TGTGCCAGCAGTTTGACAGGGAACACTGAAGCTTTCTTT
CASSLTGNTEAFF